This entry lists 3 T cell receptor beta chains sequenced from one sample in a study of naive and memory T cell subsets (dated by TCRdb to between 2016 and 2019). The receptor library was made with UMI-ligation and nested PCR. TCRdb records Illumina MiSeq as the sequencer. An equimolar mix of two oligonucleotides covering both TRBC1 and TRBC2 was used as the beta constant-region primer. TCRdb trimmed public reads at Q25 via fastp, called clones via MiXCR and kept in-frame beta chains. Each entry merges the rows of one CDR3 protein and shows their most common DNA and genes. The sample yields 81,000 or so distinct CDR3 sequences; 7% to 8% were counted once. Around 1.7% of the sample is taken by the ten largest. Material for sequencing was central memory CD4+ T cells from blood. The cell subset or site label, read with the paper, signifies: central memory, CD45RA- CD27+. Every receptor here comes from a human donor in good health.

This clonotype was recorded at least ten times. V is TRBV7-9 and J is TRBJ1-6, with no clear D. The CDR3 spans 12 residues. CDR1 SEHNR and CDR2 FQNEAQ come from the germline V gene (reference sequence). Trimming stripped 3 bases from V and 5 bases from J, with 2 bases between. This CDR3 reads CASSFNNSPLHF. CDR3 DNA sequence: TGTGCCAGCAGCTTCAATAATTCACCCCTCCACTTT. Filled out from reference TRBV7-9 and TRBJ1-6, the complete variable domain reads DTGVSQNPRHKITKRGQNVTFRCDPISEHNRLYWYRQTLGQGPEFLTYFQNEAQLEKSRLLSDRFSAERPKGSFSTLEIQRTEQGDSAMYLCASSFNNSPLHFGNGTRLTVT.

This clonotype was counted at least ten times. The chain couples TRBV20-1 to TRBJ2-7, with 7 bases identical to TRBD1. Germline V CDR1 and CDR2: DFQATT, SNEGSKA (reference sequence). The CDR3 is 12 amino acids. Trimming cost V 5 bases and J 2 bases; bases outside gene matches: 3. CDR3 in DNA: TGCAGTGCTGCGGACAGGACCTACGAGCAGTACTTC. Its protein is CSAADRTYEQYF.

This clonotype appeared a few times. The chain employs TRBV5-6 and TRBJ1-1; 7 bases match TRBD1. The CDR3 is 15 amino acids. The junction had 10 bases not matched to a gene; V was cut back by 3 bases and J by 5 bases. Germline-derived CDR1 and CDR2 are SGHDT and YYEEEE. CDR3 residues: CASSSQLTGRTEAFF. DNA for the CDR3: TGTGCCAGCAGCTCCCAATTGACAGGGAGGACTGAAGCTTTCTTT. The entire variable domain, with the rest obtained from reference TRBV5-6 and TRBJ1-1, is as follows: DAGVTQSPTHLIKTRGQQVTLRCSPKSGHDTVSWYQQALGQGPQFIFQYYEEEERQRGNFPDRFSGHQFPNYSSELNVNALLLGDSALYLCASSSQLTGRTEAFFGQGTRLTVV.